Presented here are 22 T cell receptor beta chains from one specimen sequenced in a study of graft-versus-host responses after intestinal transplantation. No antigens are known for them. This table comes from immunoSEQ multiplex PCR, and its TCRdb copy is limited to in-frame clones, with some not included. The table records about 130,000 clones, 80% to 95% of them present only once. Material: unstimulated CD4+ T cells sorted from spleen or lymph node cells, obtained before intestinal transplant. All receptors come from a human donor who received an intestinal transplant.

The rearrangement links TRBV28 to TRBJ2-7; D gene unclear. V was trimmed by 6 bases and J by 2 bases, leaving 8 bases between them. This CDR3 is 12 amino acids long. CDR1 and CDR2 (germline): MDHEN, SYDVKM. As DNA, the CDR3 is TGTGCCAGCAGCTCCAATCCCTACGAGCAGTACTTC. This gives the protein CASSSNPYEQYF.

V gene TRBV5-1 combines with J gene TRBJ1-1; D unresolved. V lost 7 bases to trimming and J lost 1 base, with 11 bases between them. Per germline, CDR1 SGHRS and CDR2 YFSETQ. CDR3 length equals 13 residues. This chain's CDR3 is CASGRGENTEAFF. The CDR3 nucleotides read TGCGCCAGCGGGCGGGGAGAGAACACTGAAGCTTTCTTT.

This clone came up a few times. This chain connects TRBV4-3 to TRBJ2-3; 10 nucleotides agree with TRBD2. The CDR3 totals 15 residues. Germline CDR1 and CDR2: LGHNA and YSLEER. After removal of 4 bases from V and 3 bases from J, the junction contained 4 bases not matched to a gene. The CDR3 sequence is CASSPGGLATDTQYF. CDR3 in DNA: TGCGCCAGCAGCCCTGGGGGACTAGCGACAGATACGCAGTATTTT.

This chain uses TRBV11-3 with TRBJ2-7; no firm D call. Per the germline V gene, CDR1 is SGHNT and CDR2 is YENEEA. The CDR3 has 16 amino acids. Trimming left V 1 base short and J 0 bases short, with 13 bases between. CDR3 sequence (DNA): TGTGCCAGCAGCTTAGGAGTGACCGAAGGCTCCTACGAGCAGTACTTC. It codes for CASSLGVTEGSYEQYF.

The chain carries TRBV5-5 and TRBJ2-3; 11 bases are a match to TRBD2. The length of the CDR3 is 17 residues. The germline V gene has CDR1 SGHKS and CDR2 YYEKEE (reference sequence). The V segment lost 1 base and the J segment 3 bases; nucleotides outside the gene matches: 7. The chain's CDR3 is CASSLRSTSGMTDTQYF. For the CDR3, the DNA is TGTGCCAGCAGCTTGAGGTCGACTAGCGGGATGACAGATACGCAGTATTTT.

J is TRBJ2-1 and V is TRBV11-3; 8 bases match TRBD2. Trimming cost V 1 base and J 2 bases; bases outside gene matches: 4. Germline V gene data show CDR1 as SGHNT and CDR2 as YENEEA. This CDR3 has 16 residues. CDR3 DNA: TGTGCCAGCAGCTTAGGGGGGACTAGTCCCTACAATGAGCAGTTCTTC. Amino acids: CASSLGGTSPYNEQFF.

CDR3 nucleotides: TGTGCCAGCAGCTTTAGTCTCAATGAGCAGTTCTTC. This sequence encodes CASSFSLNEQFF. The chain recombines TRBV7-9 with TRBJ2-1; D gene uncertain. The V end lost 3 bases, the J end lost 6 bases, and 6 bases lay between the germline ends. This CDR3 spans 12 amino acids. CDR1 and CDR2 from the germline V gene are SEHNR and FQNEAQ (reference sequence).

This chain uses TRBV5-4 with TRBJ2-3; TRBD2 agrees at 10 bases. CDR3 length: 16 amino acids. V lost 4 bases to trimming and J lost 2 bases; unmatched junction nucleotides: 7. Germline V CDR1 and CDR2: SGHNT, YYREEE (reference sequence). This chain's CDR3 is CASSLVLAGTTDTQYF. DNA of the CDR3: TGTGCCAGCAGCCTGGTACTAGCGGGAACCACAGATACGCAGTATTTT.

This clone was observed a few times. J is TRBJ2-1 and V is TRBV28, with a weak D call TRBD2 (6 bases). V shed 7 bases and J shed 9 bases, with 16 bases lying between them. The germline gives CDR1 MDHEN, CDR2 SYDVKM. There are 13 residues in the CDR3. The CDR3 bases are TGTGCCAGCAATAGAGCACCGGAGGGTGAGCAGTTCTTC. It codes for CASNRAPEGEQFF.

The genes are TRBV21-1 and TRBJ2-1; the tabulated D call, TRBD1, remains unverified against the DNA. TRBV21-1 is a pseudogene locus. This CDR3 spans 15 amino acids. The CDR3 region is CASSKDQGAVTEQFF. Here the CDR3 DNA reads TGTGCCAGCAGCAAAGATCAGGGGGCTGTAACTGAGCAGTTCTTC.

V and J are TRBV28 and TRBJ1-2; 7 positions match TRBD1. V trimming: 6 bases; J trimming: 5 bases; junction bases outside the gene matches: 6. Germline V gene lookup returns CDR1 MDHEN and CDR2 SYDVKM. This CDR3 spans 13 amino acids. The CDR3 spells CASRATGLYGYTF. For the CDR3, the DNA is TGTGCCAGCAGGGCGACAGGGCTTTATGGCTACACCTTC.

V is TRBV7-6 and J is TRBJ1-3; D is unclear. Trimming left V 1 base short and J 4 bases short, with 8 bases between. CDR1 and CDR2 from the germline V gene are SGHVS and FNYEAQ. The CDR3 contains 14 residues. CDR3 in DNA: TGTGCCAGCAGCTTAGGAGGAGCGGGAAACACCATATATTTT. Translation gives CASSLGGAGNTIYF.

This clone was observed a handful of times. This sequence joins TRBV21-1 and TRBJ2-7; the table's D call of TRBD1 was not tested on the DNA. TRBV21-1 is a pseudogene segment. The CDR3 loop spans 16 amino acids. The CDR3 DNA reads TGTGCCAGCAGCAAAGGGGGCGAGCAGGGGGCCTACGAGCAGTACTTC. It specifies CASSKGGEQGAYEQYF.

This chain links TRBV4-2 with TRBJ2-1; 7 nucleotides line up with TRBD2. After removal of 4 bases from V and 5 bases from J, the junction contained 5 bases not matched to a gene. This CDR3 is built from 14 residues. Germline V lookup: CDR1 LGHNA, CDR2 YNFKEQ. The DNA of the CDR3 is TGTGCCAGCAGCCGAGGGACTACCGACAATGAGCAGTTCTTC. Amino acids: CASSRGTTDNEQFF.

The chain carries TRBV5-1 and TRBJ1-2; 9 bases fit TRBD1. Germline loops: CDR1 SGHRS, CDR2 YFSETQ. V was clipped by 4 bases and J by 4 bases; unmatched bases: 5. This CDR3 has 14 amino acids. CDR3 loop: CASSPGQGIYGYTF. Written as DNA, the CDR3 is TGCGCCAGCAGCCCGGGACAGGGTATCTATGGCTACACCTTC.

V and J are TRBV28 and TRBJ2-7; D is perhaps TRBD2 (7 bases). This CDR3 has 13 residues. Germline V gives CDR1 MDHEN, CDR2 SYDVKM. V dropped 3 bases and J dropped 5 bases, with 11 bases sitting between them. DNA of the CDR3: TGTGCCAGCAGTTTCTCGGGGGGCGACGAGCAGTACTTC. Protein sequence: CASSFSGGDEQYF.

The gene calls are TRBV6-5 and TRBJ2-5; D possibly corresponds to TRBD2 (5 bases). The end of the DNA fits TRBJ2-7 better, so the J call may be wrong. The CDR3 spans 14 residues. The germline CDR1 and CDR2 sequences are MNHEY and SVGAGI. The CDR3 spells CASSYSGSAGEQYF. The CDR3 DNA reads TGTGCCAGCAGTTACTCGGGGAGTGCTGGCGAGCAGTACTTC.

A remark on this clone: One end of the junction fails to match germline, which may point to a read error. V and J are TRBV7-9 and TRBJ2-2, with D tentatively TRBD2 (6 bases). The CDR3 has 14 residues. Germline loops: CDR1 SEHNR, CDR2 FQNEAQ (reference sequence). The CDR3 loop is CASSLREFPGGLFF. DNA of the CDR3: TGTGCCAGCAGCTTACGGGAGTTTCCCGGGGGGCTGTTTTTT.

The chain has TRBV2 and TRBJ1-1, with D possibly TRBD1 on 5 matching bases. This CDR3 is built from 11 residues. Trimming took off 3 bases at V and 10 bases at J, with 9 bases between the two ends. Germline loops: CDR1 SNHLY, CDR2 FYNNEI. CDR3 in amino acids: CASSDYGTAFF. CDR3 nucleotides: TGTGCCAGCAGTGATTATGGGACAGCTTTCTTT. Filled out from reference TRBV2 and TRBJ1-1, the complete variable domain reads EPEVTQTPSHQVTQMGQEVILRCVPISNHLYFYWYRQILGQKVEFLVSFYNNEISEKSEIFDDQFSVERPDGSNFTLKIRSTKLEDSAMYFCASSDYGTAFFGQGTRLTVV.

J is TRBJ1-1 and V is TRBV5-1; TRBD1 agrees at 8 bases. With V trimmed by 3 bases and J by 10 bases, 5 bases remained unmatched. Germline assignment: CDR1 SGHRS and CDR2 YFSETQ. This CDR3 is 12 amino acids long. CDR3 nucleotides: TGCGCCAGCAGCTCTAGGACAGGGCGAGCTTTCTTT. This encodes CASSSRTGRAFF.

This chain connects TRBV10-1 to TRBJ1-1; no reliable D call. This CDR3 is built from 15 residues. The ends were cut back, 0 bases at V and 3 bases at J, with 11 bases in the middle. Germline CDR1 WNHNN, CDR2 SYGVQD (reference sequence). CDR3 in DNA: TGCGCCAGCAGTGAGTCGATTTCTCGGTACACTGAAGCTTTCTTT. Protein product: CASSESISRYTEAFF.

Written as DNA, the CDR3 is TGTGCCAGTAGTTTCGGACTAGCGGGAGAGGCAGATACGCAGTATTTT. This codes for CASSFGLAGEADTQYF. This chain connects TRBV19 to TRBJ2-3, with 13 nucleotides matching TRBD2. Germline-derived CDR1 and CDR2 are LNHDA and SQIVND (reference sequence). Trimming took 5 bases from V and 4 from J; bases not matched to a gene: 6. The CDR3 is 16 residues long.